Presented here are 25 T cell receptor beta chains from one specimen sequenced in a study of naive and memory T cell subsets. Two oligonucleotides, mixed equimolar, formed the beta constant-region primer covering TRBC1 and TRBC2. Four rounds of PCR amplified the ligated cDNA using nested alpha and beta constant-region primers plus SP2. TCRdb reprocessed the UMI-ligation and nested PCR reads with MiXCR, giving one entry per CDR3 protein. The repertoire holds 85,000 or so distinct CDR3 sequences, with 9% as singletons. The material sequenced was naive CD8+ T cells from blood. These receptors came from a human donor in good health.

This clonotype was seen repeatedly, ten times or more. The V and J genes are TRBV6-6 and TRBJ2-1; the match to TRBD2 covers 12 bases. CDR1 and CDR2 from the germline V gene are MNHNY and SVGAGI (reference sequence). CDR3 length equals 16 residues. Trimming removed 6 bases from V and 2 bases from J; junction bases left unmatched: 5. DNA for the CDR3: TGTGCCAGCAGCTCACTAGCGGGGGGACCCTACAATGAGCAGTTCTTC. The encoded protein is CASSSLAGGPYNEQFF.

The rearrangement joins TRBV9 to TRBJ2-3; either TRBD1 or TRBD2 may supply D (6 bases each). The germline V gene encodes CDR1 SGDLS and CDR2 YYNGEE. V shed 0 bases and J shed 3 bases, with 11 bases lying between them. This CDR3 contains 15 residues. CDR3 loop: CASSVVGGQTDTQYF. CDR3 coding DNA: TGTGCCAGCAGCGTAGTGGGAGGACAGACAGATACGCAGTATTTT.

This sequence joins TRBV29-1 and TRBJ2-3; D may match TRBD1 or TRBD2 (5 bases each). The V end lost 1 base, the J end lost 0 bases, and 20 bases lay between the germline ends. Germline V gene lookup returns CDR1 SQVTM and CDR2 ANQGSEA. CDR3 length equals 18 residues. The CDR3 reads CSVEGMDGTEYSTDTQYF. The CDR3 DNA reads TGCAGCGTTGAAGGGATGGACGGGACCGAATATAGCACAGATACGCAGTATTTT.

This clonotype was seen at least ten times. The chain joins TRBV6-6 to TRBJ2-3, with D perhaps TRBD2 (6 bases). Between the trimmed V and J ends, which lost 3 bases and 4 bases, there was a span of 17 bases. This CDR3 contains 16 residues. Germline V gene lookup returns CDR1 MNHNY and CDR2 SVGAGI (reference sequence). The CDR3: CASSYLRRADPDTQYF. The CDR3 DNA sequence: TGTGCCAGCAGTTATTTGAGGAGGGCCGATCCAGATACGCAGTATTTT.

The sample holds many counts of this clonotype. The J gene is TRBJ2-1, the V gene TRBV20-1; 11 positions match TRBD2. This CDR3 is built from 16 residues. From germline, CDR1 is DFQATT and CDR2 SNEGSKA (reference sequence). J lost 3 bases, V lost 0 bases, and 4 bases had no gene match. CDR3 bases: TGCAGTGCTAGAGATACTAGCGGGAGTCGCTACAATGAGCAGTTCTTC. Translation: CSARDTSGSRYNEQFF.

This clonotype has just a few counts. V and J are TRBV7-9 and TRBJ1-5; 7 bases map to TRBD1. The V segment lost 5 bases and the J segment 11 bases; nucleotides outside the gene matches: 6. The germline CDR1 and CDR2 sequences are SEHNR and FQNEAQ (reference sequence). The CDR3 is made up of 12 amino acids. The CDR3 DNA follows: TGTGCCAGCAGCCTCAGGGGGGAGGCCCAGCATTTT. It encodes CASSLRGEAQHF.

This clonotype was seen ten or more times. V is TRBV13 and J is TRBJ2-5; possible D gene TRBD1, 5 bases. Trimming stripped 5 bases from V and 5 bases from J, with 18 bases between. This CDR3 region has 15 residues. Germline V gene data show CDR1 as PRHDT and CDR2 as FYEKMQ (reference sequence). CDR3 DNA: TGTGCCAGCAGCACGCGACAGAGTATGGGGGAGACCCAGTACTTC. Protein: CASSTRQSMGETQYF. Supplemented by reference TRBV13 and TRBJ2-5, the full variable domain reads AAGVIQSPRHLIKEKRETATLKCYPIPRHDTVYWYQQGPGQDPQFLISFYEKMQSDKGSIPDRFSAQQFSDYHSELNMSSLELGDSALYFCASSTRQSMGETQYFGPGTRLLVL.

The CDR3 protein is CASSWGQGLIQSPLHF. The CDR3 DNA reads as TGCGCCAGCAGCTGGGGGCAGGGTTTAATCCAGTCACCCCTCCACTTT. The chain links TRBV4-1 to TRBJ1-6; D is perhaps TRBD1 (6 bases). V dropped 5 bases and J dropped 10 bases, with 21 bases sitting between them. The CDR3 has 16 amino acids. Germline loops: CDR1 MGHRA, CDR2 YSYEKL.

This clonotype was observed many times. The V gene is TRBV7-9, the J gene TRBJ2-1; the D is unclear. V lost 4 bases and J lost 5, with 6 bases in between. The CDR3 contains 12 residues. The V gene's germline CDR1 is SEHNR and CDR2 FQNEAQ (reference sequence). The CDR3 reads CASSSPHNEQFF. The CDR3 DNA sequence: TGTGCCAGCAGCTCCCCACACAATGAGCAGTTCTTC.

This clonotype was detected a few times. V gene TRBV5-4 combines with J gene TRBJ2-1, with 9 bases fitting TRBD2. The CDR3 loop spans 15 amino acids. After removal of 2 bases from V and 5 bases from J, the junction contained 5 bases not matched to a gene. CDR1 is SGHNT, CDR2 YYREEE, per germline (reference sequence). CDR3 in DNA: TGTGCCAGCAGCTTTCTAGCGGGAATCAACAATGAGCAGTTCTTC. It encodes CASSFLAGINNEQFF.

J is TRBJ2-6 and V is TRBV20-1; D is possibly TRBD2 (5 bases). The V gene's germline CDR1 is DFQATT and CDR2 SNEGSKA (reference sequence). The CDR3 runs to 17 residues. V gave up 1 base and J gave up 1 base, with 14 bases separating them. CDR3 amino acids: CSARGSLRGSGANVLTF. Here the CDR3 DNA reads TGCAGTGCTAGAGGAAGCTTAAGAGGGTCTGGGGCCAACGTCCTGACTTTC.

This clonotype turned up a few times. The rearrangement links TRBV5-1 to TRBJ2-3; 10 nucleotides align to TRBD2. The CDR3 runs to 15 residues. J gave up 4 bases and V 0 bases, and 2 bases lay outside the gene matches. From germline, CDR1 is SGHRS and CDR2 YFSETQ. The chain's CDR3 is CASSLELAGPDTQYF. The CDR3 region has the DNA TGCGCCAGCAGCTTGGAACTAGCGGGACCAGATACGCAGTATTTT. Based on the CDR3 plus reference TRBV5-1 and TRBJ2-3, the full variable domain is KAGVTQTPRYLIKTRGQQVTLSCSPISGHRSVSWYQQTPGQGLQFLFEYFSETQRNKGNFPGRFSGRQFSNSRSEMNVSTLELGDSALYLCASSLELAGPDTQYFGPGTRLTVL.

This clonotype was seen only a few times. J is TRBJ2-7 and V is TRBV12-3 or TRBV12-4, with D hard to call. The CDR3 sequence is 13 residues long. V lost 1 base to trimming and J lost 6 bases, with 10 bases between them. CDR3 loop: CASSLERPGEQYF. Here the CDR3 DNA reads TGTGCCAGCAGTTTAGAGCGTCCGGGCGAGCAGTACTTC.

This clonotype was seen a handful of times. The CDR3 loop reads CASSLLTSGRGELFF. The CDR3 coding sequence is TGTGCCAGCAGTTTACTGACTAGCGGGAGGGGGGAGCTGTTTTTT. V usage is TRBV28 and J usage is TRBJ2-2; TRBD2 aligns across 13 bases. Germline assignment: CDR1 MDHEN and CDR2 SYDVKM. With V trimmed by 2 bases and J by 8 bases, 2 bases remained unmatched. The CDR3 is 15 amino acids. The full variable domain, in which reference TRBV28 and TRBJ2-2 provide the parts outside the CDR3, is DVKVTQSSRYLVKRTGEKVFLECVQDMDHENMFWYRQDPGLGLRLIYFSYDVKMKEKGDIPEGYSVSREKKERFSLILESASTNQTSMYLCASSLLTSGRGELFFGEGSRLTVL.

This sequence joins TRBV2 and TRBJ2-7; D remains ambiguous. This CDR3 is 15 amino acids long. The V and J ends lost 6 bases and 2 bases respectively, with 17 bases between them. Per the germline V gene, CDR1 is SNHLY and CDR2 is FYNNEI. The CDR3 nucleotides are TGTGCCAGCAGGGGTGAGGTGTACAAAGCCTACGAGCAGTACTTC. Its protein is CASRGEVYKAYEQYF.

This clonotype was recorded many times. The genes are TRBV7-2 and TRBJ1-2; D is unclear. In germline, CDR1 is SGHTA, CDR2 FQGNSA. The CDR3 is 12 amino acids. Deletions cut 3 bases from V and 5 bases from J, with 7 bases between. This CDR3 is CASSFILYGYTF. As DNA, the CDR3 is TGTGCCAGCAGCTTTATCTTATATGGCTACACCTTC. The full variable domain, in which reference TRBV7-2 and TRBJ1-2 provide the parts outside the CDR3, is GAGVSQSPSNKVTEKGKDVELRCDPISGHTALYWYRQSLGQGLEFLIYFQGNSAPDKSGLPSDRFSAERTGGSVSTLTIQRTQQEDSAVYLCASSFILYGYTFGSGTRLTVV.

J is TRBJ2-5 and V is TRBV7-8; TRBD2 aligns across 12 bases. Looked up from germline, CDR1 is SGHVS and CDR2 is FQNEAQ. Losses at the gene ends were 3 bases for V and 4 bases for J; bases not matched to a gene: 6. The CDR3 consists of 16 residues. The CDR3 spells CASSLPGLAGPETQYF. Written as DNA, the CDR3 is TGTGCCAGCAGCTTGCCTGGACTAGCGGGACCAGAGACCCAGTACTTC.

V usage is TRBV6-5 and J usage is TRBJ1-1, with D uncertain. Trimming took 2 bases from V and 10 from J, leaving 14 bases between them. The CDR3 is 13 residues long. Germline CDR1 MNHEY, CDR2 SVGAGI. The CDR3 here is CASSYNPSEGAFF. CDR3 DNA: TGTGCCAGCAGTTACAACCCCTCAGAAGGAGCTTTCTTT.

The CDR3 DNA reads TGTGCCAGCAGCTTTGGACTAGGCCCAGGCAATGAGCAGTTCTTC. Amino acid sequence: CASSFGLGPGNEQFF. The chain is built from TRBV5-6 and TRBJ2-1, with 7 bases fitting TRBD2. The germline CDR1 and CDR2 sequences are SGHDT and YYEEEE. The CDR3 is 15 residues long. V shed 2 bases, J shed 6 bases, and the junction held 8 bases outside the gene matches.

This clonotype was seen a handful of times. This sequence joins TRBV12-3 or TRBV12-4 and TRBJ2-1; the D is unclear. V was shortened by 6 bases and J by 2 bases, with 17 bases between the two germline ends. The CDR3 is 16 amino acids. Here the CDR3 reads CASSLLLVVPYNEQFF. In DNA, the CDR3 is TGTGCCAGCAGCCTGCTTCTAGTGGTCCCCTACAATGAGCAGTTCTTC.

This clonotype was seen a handful of times. Here the CDR3 DNA reads TGTGCCAGCAGTTACTCCGGACAGGGGAACACCGGGGAGCTGTTTTTT. Encoded protein: CASSYSGQGNTGELFF. The chain is built from TRBV6-5 and TRBJ2-2; 8 bases match TRBD1. This CDR3 region has 16 residues. The J segment lost 1 base and the V segment lost 0 bases, leaving 1 base of the junction unmatched. Germline loops: CDR1 MNHEY, CDR2 SVGAGI.

This clonotype was observed a handful of times. The chain employs TRBV3-1 and TRBJ2-3; perhaps TRBD2 as D (5 bases). The CDR3 consists of 14 residues. From germline, CDR1 is LGHDT and CDR2 YNNKEL (reference sequence). V gave up 4 bases and J gave up 4 bases, with 12 bases separating them. As DNA, the CDR3 is TGTGCCAGCAGCCCACGCGAGGGCCCAGATACGCAGTATTTT. This codes for CASSPREGPDTQYF.

This clonotype was counted only a few times. The chain couples TRBV6-1 to TRBJ1-5, with 7 bases matching TRBD1. J was trimmed by 4 bases and V by 8 bases; bases with no gene match: 11. Germline CDR1 and CDR2: MNHNS and SASEGT. The CDR3 covers 15 residues. The CDR3 DNA is TGTGCCAGCCGACCCCGACAGGGTTCGAATCAGCCCCAGCATTTT. It yields the protein CASRPRQGSNQPQHF.

This chain connects TRBV14 to TRBJ2-7; D perhaps matches TRBD1 (5 bases). This CDR3 is 14 amino acids long. Germline V gene lookup returns CDR1 SGHDN and CDR2 FVKESK. Trimming took off 0 bases at V and 3 bases at J, with 9 bases between the two ends. The CDR3 nucleotides read TGTGCCAGCAGCCAAGACGCAGGGTACTACGAGCAGTACTTC. It codes for CASSQDAGYYEQYF.

This clonotype was detected ten times or more. The chain employs TRBV12-3 or TRBV12-4 and TRBJ2-7, with D possibly matching TRBD1 (6 bases). V was clipped by 4 bases and J by 1 base, with 11 bases between them. This CDR3 has 14 residues. The CDR3 is CASSWGQGSYEQYF. Written as DNA, the CDR3 is TGTGCCAGCAGTTGGGGTCAGGGGTCCTACGAGCAGTACTTC.